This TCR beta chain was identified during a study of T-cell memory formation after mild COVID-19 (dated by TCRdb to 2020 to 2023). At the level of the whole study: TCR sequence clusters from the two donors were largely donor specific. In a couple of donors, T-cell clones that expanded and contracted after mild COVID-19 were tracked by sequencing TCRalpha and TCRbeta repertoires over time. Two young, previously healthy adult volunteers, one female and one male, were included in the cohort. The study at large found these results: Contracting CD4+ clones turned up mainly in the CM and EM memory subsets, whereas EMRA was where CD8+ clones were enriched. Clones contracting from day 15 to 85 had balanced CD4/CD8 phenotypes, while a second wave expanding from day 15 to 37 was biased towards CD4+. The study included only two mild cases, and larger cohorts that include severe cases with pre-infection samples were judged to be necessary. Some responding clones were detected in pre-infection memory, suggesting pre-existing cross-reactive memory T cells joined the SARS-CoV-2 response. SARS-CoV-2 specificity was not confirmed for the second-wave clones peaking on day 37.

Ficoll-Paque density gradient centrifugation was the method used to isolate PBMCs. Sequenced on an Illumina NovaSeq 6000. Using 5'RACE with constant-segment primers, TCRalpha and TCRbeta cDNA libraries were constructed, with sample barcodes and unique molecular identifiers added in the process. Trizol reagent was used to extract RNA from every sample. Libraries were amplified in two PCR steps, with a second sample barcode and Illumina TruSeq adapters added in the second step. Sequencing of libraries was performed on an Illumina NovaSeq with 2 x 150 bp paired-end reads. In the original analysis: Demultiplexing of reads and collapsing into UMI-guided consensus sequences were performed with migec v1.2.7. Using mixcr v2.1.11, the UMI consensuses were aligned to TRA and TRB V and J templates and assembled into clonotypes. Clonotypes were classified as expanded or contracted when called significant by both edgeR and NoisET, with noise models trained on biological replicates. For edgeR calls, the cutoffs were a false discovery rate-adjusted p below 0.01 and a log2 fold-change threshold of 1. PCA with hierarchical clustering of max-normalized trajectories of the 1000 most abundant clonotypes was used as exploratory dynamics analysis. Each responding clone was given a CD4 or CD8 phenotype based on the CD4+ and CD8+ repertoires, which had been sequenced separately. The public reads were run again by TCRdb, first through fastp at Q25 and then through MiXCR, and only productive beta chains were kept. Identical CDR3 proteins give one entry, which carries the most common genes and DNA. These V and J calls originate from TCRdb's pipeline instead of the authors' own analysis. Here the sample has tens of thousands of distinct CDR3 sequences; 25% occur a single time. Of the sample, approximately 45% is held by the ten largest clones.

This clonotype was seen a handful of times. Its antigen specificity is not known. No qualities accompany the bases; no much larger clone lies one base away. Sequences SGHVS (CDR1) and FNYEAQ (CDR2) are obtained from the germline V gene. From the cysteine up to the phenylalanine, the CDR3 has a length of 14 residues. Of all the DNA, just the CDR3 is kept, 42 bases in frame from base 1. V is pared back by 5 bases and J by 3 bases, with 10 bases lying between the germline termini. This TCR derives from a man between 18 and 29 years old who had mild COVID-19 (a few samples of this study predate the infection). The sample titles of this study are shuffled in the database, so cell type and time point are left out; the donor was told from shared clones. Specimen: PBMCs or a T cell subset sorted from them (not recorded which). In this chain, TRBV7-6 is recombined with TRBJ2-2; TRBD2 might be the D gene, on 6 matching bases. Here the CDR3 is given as CASSTGLHTGELFF. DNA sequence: TGTGCCAGCAGCACGGGACTCCACACCGGGGAGCTGTTTTTT. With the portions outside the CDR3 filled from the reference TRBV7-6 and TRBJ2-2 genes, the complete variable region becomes GAGVSQSPRYKVTKRGQDVALRCDPISGHVSLYWYRQALGQGPEFLTYFNYEAQQDKSGLPNDRFSAERPEGSISTLTIQRTEQRDSAMYRCASSTGLHTGELFFGEGSRLTVL.